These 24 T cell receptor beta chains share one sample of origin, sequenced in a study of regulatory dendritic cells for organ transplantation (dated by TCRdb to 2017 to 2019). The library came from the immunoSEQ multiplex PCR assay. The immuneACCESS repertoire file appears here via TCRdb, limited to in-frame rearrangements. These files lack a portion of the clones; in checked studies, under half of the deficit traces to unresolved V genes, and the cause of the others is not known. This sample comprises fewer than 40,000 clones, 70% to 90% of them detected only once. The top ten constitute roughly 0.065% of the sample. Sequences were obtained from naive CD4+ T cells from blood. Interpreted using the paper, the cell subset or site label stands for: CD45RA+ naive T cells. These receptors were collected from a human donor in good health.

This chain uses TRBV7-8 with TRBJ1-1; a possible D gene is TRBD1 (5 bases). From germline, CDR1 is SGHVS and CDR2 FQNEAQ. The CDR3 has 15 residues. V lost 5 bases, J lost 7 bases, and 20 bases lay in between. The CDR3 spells CASSQDTGFRLEAFF. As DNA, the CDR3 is TGTGCCAGCAGCCAGGACACCGGATTTCGTCTTGAAGCTTTCTTT.

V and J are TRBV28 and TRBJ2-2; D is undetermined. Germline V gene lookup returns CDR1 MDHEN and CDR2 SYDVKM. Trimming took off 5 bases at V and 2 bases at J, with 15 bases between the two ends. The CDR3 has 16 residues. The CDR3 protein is CASSPQSGPNTGELFF. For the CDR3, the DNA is TGTGCCAGCAGTCCGCAATCTGGGCCTAACACCGGGGAGCTGTTTTTT.

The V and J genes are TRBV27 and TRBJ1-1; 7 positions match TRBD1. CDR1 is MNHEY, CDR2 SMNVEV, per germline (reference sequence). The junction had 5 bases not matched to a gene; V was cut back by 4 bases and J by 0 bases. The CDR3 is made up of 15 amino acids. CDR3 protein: CASSSRQGMNTEAFF. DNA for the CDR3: TGTGCCAGCAGTTCAAGACAGGGTATGAACACTGAAGCTTTCTTT.

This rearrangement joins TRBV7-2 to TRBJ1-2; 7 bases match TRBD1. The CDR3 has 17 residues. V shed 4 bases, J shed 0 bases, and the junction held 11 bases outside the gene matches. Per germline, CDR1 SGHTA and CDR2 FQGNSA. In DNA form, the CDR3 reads TGTGCCAGCAGCTCCCAAACAGGGGTGATATCTAACTATGGCTACACCTTC. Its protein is CASSSQTGVISNYGYTF.

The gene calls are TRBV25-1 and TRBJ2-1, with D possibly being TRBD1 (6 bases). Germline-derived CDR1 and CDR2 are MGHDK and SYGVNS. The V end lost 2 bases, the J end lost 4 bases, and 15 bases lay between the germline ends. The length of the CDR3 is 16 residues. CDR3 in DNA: TGTGCCAGCAGTGAAACGCGTGGGACAAATTACAATGAGCAGTTCTTC. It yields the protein CASSETRGTNYNEQFF.

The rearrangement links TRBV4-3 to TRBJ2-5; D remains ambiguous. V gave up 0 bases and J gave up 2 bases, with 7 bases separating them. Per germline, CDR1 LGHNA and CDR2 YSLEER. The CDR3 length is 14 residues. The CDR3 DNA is TGCGCCAGCAGCCAAGAGCCGACTCAAGAGACCCAGTACTTC. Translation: CASSQEPTQETQYF.

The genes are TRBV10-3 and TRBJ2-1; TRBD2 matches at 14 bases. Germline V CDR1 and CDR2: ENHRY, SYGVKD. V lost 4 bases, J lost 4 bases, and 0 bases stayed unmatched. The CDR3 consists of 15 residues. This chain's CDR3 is CAISGTSGGYNEQFF. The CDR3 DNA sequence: TGTGCCATCAGTGGGACTAGCGGGGGGTACAATGAGCAGTTCTTC.

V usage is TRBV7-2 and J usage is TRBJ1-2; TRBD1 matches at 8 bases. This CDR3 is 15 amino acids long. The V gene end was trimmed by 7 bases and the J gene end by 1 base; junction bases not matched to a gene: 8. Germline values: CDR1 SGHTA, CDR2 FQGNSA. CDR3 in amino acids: CASTLGGQVNYGYTF. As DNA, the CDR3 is TGTGCCAGCACCCTAGGGGGACAGGTTAACTATGGCTACACCTTC.

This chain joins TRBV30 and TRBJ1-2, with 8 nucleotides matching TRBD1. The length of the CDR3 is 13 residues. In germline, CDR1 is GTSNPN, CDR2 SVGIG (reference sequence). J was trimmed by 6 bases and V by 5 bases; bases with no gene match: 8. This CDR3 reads CAWGDRGADGYTF. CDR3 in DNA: TGTGCCTGGGGAGACAGGGGCGCTGATGGCTACACCTTC.

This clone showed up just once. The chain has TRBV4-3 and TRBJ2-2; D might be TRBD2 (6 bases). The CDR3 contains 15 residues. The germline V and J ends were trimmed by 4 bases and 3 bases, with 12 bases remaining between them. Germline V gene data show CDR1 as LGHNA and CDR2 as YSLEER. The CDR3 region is CASSRLPGDTGELFF. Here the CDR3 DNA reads TGCGCCAGCAGCCGTTTACCGGGGGACACCGGGGAGCTGTTTTTT.

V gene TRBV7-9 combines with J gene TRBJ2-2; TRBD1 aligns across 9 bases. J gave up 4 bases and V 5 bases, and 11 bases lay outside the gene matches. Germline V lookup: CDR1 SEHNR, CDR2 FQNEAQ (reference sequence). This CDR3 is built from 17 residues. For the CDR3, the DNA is TGTGCCAGCAGCCATACTCTTAAACAGGGGGCCACCGGGGAGCTGTTTTTT. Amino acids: CASSHTLKQGATGELFF.

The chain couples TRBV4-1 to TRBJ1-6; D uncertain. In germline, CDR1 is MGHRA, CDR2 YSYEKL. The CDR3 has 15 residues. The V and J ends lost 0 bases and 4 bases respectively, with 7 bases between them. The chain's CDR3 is CASSQEPGYNSPLHF. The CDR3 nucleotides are TGCGCCAGCAGCCAAGAACCGGGGTATAATTCACCCCTCCACTTT.

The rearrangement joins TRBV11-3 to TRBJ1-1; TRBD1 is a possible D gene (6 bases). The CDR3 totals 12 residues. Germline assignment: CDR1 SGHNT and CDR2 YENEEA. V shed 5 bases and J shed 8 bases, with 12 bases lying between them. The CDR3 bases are TGTGCCAGCAGCCCACAGGGTGGCGAAGCTTTCTTT. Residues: CASSPQGGEAFF.

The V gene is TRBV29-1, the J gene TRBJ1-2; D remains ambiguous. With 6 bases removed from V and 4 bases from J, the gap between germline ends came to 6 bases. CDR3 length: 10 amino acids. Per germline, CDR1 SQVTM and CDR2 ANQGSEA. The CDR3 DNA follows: TGCAGCGTGGATAGCTATGGCTACACCTTC. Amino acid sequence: CSVDSYGYTF.

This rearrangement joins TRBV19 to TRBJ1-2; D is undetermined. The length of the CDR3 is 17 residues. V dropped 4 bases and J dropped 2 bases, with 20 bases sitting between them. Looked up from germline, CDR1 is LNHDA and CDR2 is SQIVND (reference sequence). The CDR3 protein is CASSTPGRIGQNYGYTF. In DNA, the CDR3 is TGTGCCAGTAGTACCCCCGGACGGATCGGGCAGAACTATGGCTACACCTTC.

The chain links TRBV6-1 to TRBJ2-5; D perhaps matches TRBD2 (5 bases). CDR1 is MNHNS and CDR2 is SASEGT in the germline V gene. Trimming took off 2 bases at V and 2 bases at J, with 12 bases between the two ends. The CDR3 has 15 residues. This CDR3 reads CASSESRAVQETQYF. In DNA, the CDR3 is TGTGCCAGCAGTGAATCGAGGGCAGTACAAGAGACCCAGTACTTC.

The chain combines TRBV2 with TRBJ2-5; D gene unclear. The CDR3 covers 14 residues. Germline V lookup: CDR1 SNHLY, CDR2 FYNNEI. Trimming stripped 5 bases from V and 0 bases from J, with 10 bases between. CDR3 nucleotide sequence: TGTGCCAGCAGTCCTAAGACGTACCAAGAGACCCAGTACTTC. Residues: CASSPKTYQETQYF.

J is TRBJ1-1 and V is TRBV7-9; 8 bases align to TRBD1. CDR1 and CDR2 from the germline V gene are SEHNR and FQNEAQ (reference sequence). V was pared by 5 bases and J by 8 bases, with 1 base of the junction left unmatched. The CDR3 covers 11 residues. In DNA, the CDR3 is TGTGCCAGCAGCCGGGACAGGGAAGCTTTCTTT. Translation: CASSRDREAFF.

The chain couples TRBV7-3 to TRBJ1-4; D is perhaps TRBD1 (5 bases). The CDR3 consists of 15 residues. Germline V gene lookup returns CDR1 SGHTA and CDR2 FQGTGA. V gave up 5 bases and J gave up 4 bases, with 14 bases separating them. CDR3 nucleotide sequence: TGTGCCAGCAGCCCTAGGGGTGAGAGTAATGAAAAACTGTTTTTT. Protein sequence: CASSPRGESNEKLFF.

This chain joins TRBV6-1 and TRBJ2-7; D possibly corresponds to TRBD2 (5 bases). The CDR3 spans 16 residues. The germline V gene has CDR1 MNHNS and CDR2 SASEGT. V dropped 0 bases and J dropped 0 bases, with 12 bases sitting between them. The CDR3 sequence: CASSEAAGQPSYEQYF. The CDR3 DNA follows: TGTGCCAGCAGTGAAGCCGCGGGTCAACCCTCCTACGAGCAGTACTTC.

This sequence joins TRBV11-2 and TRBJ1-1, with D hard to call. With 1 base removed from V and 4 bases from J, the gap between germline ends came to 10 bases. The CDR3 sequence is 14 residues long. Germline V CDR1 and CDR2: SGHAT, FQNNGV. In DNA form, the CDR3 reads TGTGCCAGCAGCTTAGGGGTCGGGTCCACTGAAGCTTTCTTT. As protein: CASSLGVGSTEAFF.

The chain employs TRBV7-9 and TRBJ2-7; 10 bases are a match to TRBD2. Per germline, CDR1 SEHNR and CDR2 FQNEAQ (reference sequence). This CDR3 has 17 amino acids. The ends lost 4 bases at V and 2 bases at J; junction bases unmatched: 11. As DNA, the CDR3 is TGTGCCAGCAGCTCCACTTTCCTTAGCGGGGGGACCTACGAGCAGTACTTC. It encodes CASSSTFLSGGTYEQYF.

CDR3 region: CASSLGRRLPYNEQFF. DNA for the CDR3: TGTGCCAGCAGCTTAGGCCGGCGACTACCCTACAATGAGCAGTTCTTC. This chain uses TRBV7-2 with TRBJ2-1; weak D call: TRBD2 (5 bases). The V end lost 1 base, the J end lost 2 bases, and 12 bases lay between the germline ends. The CDR3 length is 16 residues. Germline V gene data show CDR1 as SGHTA and CDR2 as FQGNSA.

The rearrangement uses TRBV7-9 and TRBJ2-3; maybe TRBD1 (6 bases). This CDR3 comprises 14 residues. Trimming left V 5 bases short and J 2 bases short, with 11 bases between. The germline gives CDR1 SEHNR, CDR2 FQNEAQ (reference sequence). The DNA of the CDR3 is TGTGCCAGCAGCGTGCAGGGGCTCACAGATACGCAGTATTTT. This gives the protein CASSVQGLTDTQYF.